Given below is one T cell receptor beta chain in context. Its specificity is not known. The assay was run at deep level. Libraries were prepared by immunoSEQ multiplex PCR; TCRdb keeps only in-frame clonotypes and omits some of them. The repertoire holds fewer than 1.4 million clones, with around 78% as singletons. V lost 5 bases and J lost 2, with 13 bases in between. This CDR3 is 14 amino acids long. From germline, CDR1 is SQVTM and CDR2 ANQGSEA. The sample belongs to a study of shared clonotypes between healthy human individuals. Splitting the CD4+ cells yielded a CD45RA+ naive subset and a CD45RA-negative memory subset. Notes on the study in general: Generation probability values for non-shared clonotypes were lower than those for clonotypes shared by all four donors. Naive CD4 clonotypes overlapped across a few donors at approximately 5%.

V usage is TRBV29-1 and J usage is TRBJ2-1; D is undetermined. Input material: memory CD4+ T cells from PBMCs. Indicated subset: CD45RA-negative fraction. This clonotype was sampled from a man younger than 35 in good health. Some clones in this sample may be carry-over from other donors' samples. This CDR3 is CSVWTLATYNEQFF. The CDR3 coding sequence is TGCAGCGTTTGGACCTTGGCCACCTACAATGAGCAGTTCTTC.